This TCR beta chain originates from a study of blood T cell repertoires in COVID-19. This CDR3 is built from 16 residues. CDR1 SQVTM and CDR2 ANQGSEA come from the germline V gene. The ends were cut back, 4 bases at V and 0 bases at J, with 16 bases in the middle. In the study's own analysis: Cell counts per sample came from amplifying reference gene primers. Some clones are missing from TCRdb's copy, which holds only in-frame ones; the method was immunoSEQ multiplex PCR. V, J and clone size reflect that table, while D and trimming were determined from the DNA. The data show approximately 68,000 clones, around 85% seen once.

The origin of this receptor is a woman of 80 years or more with active or convalescent COVID-19. The rearrangement joins TRBV29-1 to TRBJ1-3; no clear D. Sequencing input: peripheral blood. The CDR3 bases are TGCAGCGTTGTACCCCGCCAGGCGAGCTCTGGAAACACCATATATTTT. Protein sequence: CSVVPRQASSGNTIYF. The variable domain in full, with the rest retrieved from reference TRBV29-1 and TRBJ1-3, is SAVISQKPSRDICQRGTSLTIQCQVDSQVTMMFWYRQQPGQSLTLIATANQGSEATYESGFVIDKFPISRPNLTFSTLTVSNMSPEDSSIYLCSVVPRQASSGNTIYFGEGSWLTVV.